This entry features one TCR beta chain sequence. The data were obtained in a study of blood T cell repertoires in COVID-19. Study summary: Whether acute or convalescent, the COVID-19 samples came from the United States, Italy and Spain. T cells, B-cell-depleted T cells, or PBMCs provided the cDNA or gDNA that served as material.

Germline CDR1 and CDR2: SEHNR and FQNEAQ (reference sequence). The CDR3 runs to 15 residues. With 0 bases removed from V and 5 bases from J, the gap between germline ends came to 13 bases. In the original workflow: How many nucleated cells were present was estimated from reference gene primer amplification. Libraries were prepared by immunoSEQ multiplex PCR; TCRdb keeps only in-frame clonotypes and omits some of them. V, J and clone size are taken as reported in that table, and D and trimming were inferred from the DNA itself. This sample has 200,000 or so clones, with around four fifths found just once. Seattle patients were enrolled during active infection and followed longitudinally.

Sequencing was done on a sample of peripheral blood. The source of this sequence is a man aged 60-69 years with COVID-19, enrolled during active disease. The rearrangement links TRBV7-9 to TRBJ1-1, with D possibly being TRBD1 (5 bases). The CDR3 DNA is TGTGCCAGCAGCTTAGCTGGAGGGGCAGGAACTGAAGCTTTCTTT. This codes for CASSLAGGAGTEAFF.